This TCR beta chain came from a study of chemoradiotherapy in HPV16-positive cancers. Study findings and constraints: Non-HPV-specific T cells did not expand in tumors during treatment, whereas candidate HPV-specific clones and E7-related motifs did.

After removal of 6 bases from V and 9 bases from J, the junction contained 13 bases not matched to a gene. The CDR3 contains 14 residues. The V gene's germline CDR1 is SNHLY and CDR2 FYNNEI. Notes on this clone: Antigen unknown.

TCRdb's table, derived via immunoSEQ multiplex PCR, lists solely in-frame clones and lacks some. The sample contains thousands of clones, almost 90% of which appear only once. This material consisted of tumor tissue, taken from a patient who underwent chemoradiotherapy. V and J are TRBV2 and TRBJ1-1, with 7 bases that match TRBD1. This clonotype originated in a human donor with HPV-associated anogenital cancer. The CDR3 sequence: CASSATGDPLKAFF. The CDR3 bases are TGTGCCAGCAGCGCTACAGGGGACCCTCTGAAAGCTTTCTTT.